Listed here are 10 T cell receptor beta chains from one sample, sequenced in a study of blood T cell repertoires in COVID-19. The protocol was immunoSEQ multiplex PCR, while the TCRdb copy is restricted to in-frame clones and leaves out a portion. The sample has 400,000 to 550,000 clones; 87% are singletons. Sequencing was performed on PBMCs or T cells enriched from blood (not recorded which). These receptor sequences come from a woman younger than 35 with acute COVID-19.

The V and J genes are TRBV5-1 and TRBJ2-7, with 8 bases that match TRBD1. CDR3 length: 14 amino acids. The V segment lost 2 bases and the J segment 4 bases; nucleotides outside the gene matches: 5. Germline CDR1 is SGHRS and CDR2 is YFSETQ. The CDR3 DNA reads as TGCGCCAGCAGCTTAGGACAGGGAAGGTACGAGCAGTACTTC. This codes for CASSLGQGRYEQYF.

This chain uses TRBV2 with TRBJ2-5; D remains ambiguous. V was clipped by 3 bases and J by 5 bases, with 10 bases between them. From germline, CDR1 is SNHLY and CDR2 FYNNEI. The length of the CDR3 is 13 residues. In nucleotides, the CDR3 is TGTGCCAGCAGTGACCGTCTTGGCGAGACCCAGTACTTC. Translation: CASSDRLGETQYF.

Here the CDR3 DNA reads TGTGCCAGCAGCGCACTAGCGGGCCAAAATTACGAGCAGTACTTC. Residues: CASSALAGQNYEQYF. V and J are TRBV9 and TRBJ2-7, with TRBD2 matching 9 bases. Germline-derived CDR1 and CDR2 are SGDLS and YYNGEE. J gave up 4 bases and V 3 bases, and 8 bases lay outside the gene matches. The CDR3 covers 15 residues.

V gene TRBV9 combines with J gene TRBJ1-3; TRBD1 matches 7 bases. CDR3 length: 15 amino acids. The germline V gene has CDR1 SGDLS and CDR2 YYNGEE. After removal of 4 bases from V and 3 bases from J, the junction contained 7 bases not matched to a gene. CDR3 bases: TGTGCCAGCAGCCGAGAAACAGGGGTTGGAAACACCATATATTTT. This sequence encodes CASSRETGVGNTIYF.

The CDR3 loop is CASSPGLAGADTQYF. The CDR3 nucleotides read TGTGCCAGCAGTCCGGGACTAGCGGGAGCAGATACGCAGTATTTT. The rearrangement uses TRBV6-2 or TRBV6-3 and TRBJ2-3; 14 nucleotides match TRBD2. V dropped 5 bases and J dropped 4; count of bases not matched to a gene: 2. The CDR3 sequence is 15 residues long. CDR1 and CDR2 (germline): MNHEY, SVGEGT.

The V call is TRBV9, the J call TRBJ2-4; 9 bases are a match to TRBD2. V gave up 4 bases and J gave up 8 bases; unmatched junction bases: 13. The germline V gene encodes CDR1 SGDLS and CDR2 YYNGEE. The CDR3 is made up of 16 amino acids. The CDR3 bases are TGTGCCAGCAGCCCAGATAGCGGGAGTAGAGGGTACATTCAGTACTTC. This gives the protein CASSPDSGSRGYIQYF.

This chain links TRBV30 with TRBJ2-5; TRBD1 aligns across 11 bases. This CDR3 is 16 amino acids long. Losses at the gene ends were 2 bases for V and 5 bases for J; bases not matched to a gene: 10. Germline loops: CDR1 GTSNPN, CDR2 SVGIG (reference sequence). This CDR3 reads CAWSYPRTGGRETQYF. The CDR3 DNA follows: TGTGCCTGGAGTTACCCACGGACAGGGGGCCGGGAGACCCAGTACTTC.

The DNA of the CDR3 is TGTGCCAGTAGTCCCCACCAACGGGGGGGCACTAATGAGCAGTTCTTC. It yields the protein CASSPHQRGGTNEQFF. V and J are TRBV19 and TRBJ2-1, with TRBD2 matching over 8 bases. This CDR3 region has 16 residues. Germline CDR1 reads LNHDA; CDR2 reads SQIVND (reference sequence). The ends lost 5 bases at V and 7 bases at J; junction bases unmatched: 13.

The chain has TRBV6-1 and TRBJ1-2; TRBD1 matches 8 bases. Germline CDR1 reads MNHNS; CDR2 reads SASEGT. CDR3 length equals 14 residues. The junction had 7 bases not matched to a gene; V was cut back by 2 bases and J by 8 bases. CDR3 nucleotide sequence: TGTGCCAGCAGTGAACGCCAGGGGGCGAGGGGCTACACCTTC. This gives the protein CASSERQGARGYTF.

This chain connects TRBV11-1 to TRBJ2-1; 12 bases fit TRBD2. Germline loops: CDR1 SGHAT, CDR2 FQDESV (reference sequence). Trimming removed 0 bases from V and 4 bases from J; junction bases left unmatched: 4. The CDR3 contains 17 residues. CDR3 sequence reads: CASSLALLAGGYNEQFF. The CDR3 DNA follows: TGTGCCAGCAGCTTAGCGCTCCTAGCGGGGGGGTACAATGAGCAGTTCTTC.